Below, 24 T cell receptor beta chains from the same sample are listed, as sequenced in a study of molecular identifiers for immune sequencing clone quantification. TCRdb processed the PCR reads anew with MiXCR; each CDR3 protein has one entry. The sample has 6,000 to 9,500 distinct CDR3 sequences; around 30% are singletons. Sequencing was done on a sample of naive CD8+ T cells from blood, with Jurkat cell RNA spiked in. Noted subset: FACS-sorted CD8+CD4-CCR7+CD45RA+ naive T cells. These receptors all come from a human donor in good health. Some libraries in this study had Jurkat cell RNA spiked in.

The rearrangement uses TRBV7-2 and TRBJ1-5; TRBD1 aligns across 10 bases. CDR3 length equals 15 residues. The trim removed 4 bases at V and 5 bases at J, leaving 5 bases unmatched. Looked up from germline, CDR1 is SGHTA and CDR2 is FQGNSA. CDR3 residues: CASSWGQGSYQPQHF. In DNA form, the CDR3 reads TGTGCCAGCAGCTGGGGACAGGGGTCGTATCAGCCCCAGCATTTT.

With regard to this clonotype: An end of the junction does not agree with germline; a read error may underlie this. CDR3 nucleotides: TGCGCCGGCAGTAGTCAGGGAGGCGAGCAGTACTTC. Amino acid sequence: CAGSSQGGEQYF. This chain links TRBV10-1 with TRBJ2-7, with D perhaps matching TRBD2 (6 bases). Germline CDR1 is WNHNN and CDR2 is SYGVQD (reference sequence). The CDR3 covers 12 residues.

This chain uses TRBV19 with TRBJ2-7; 9 bases map to TRBD1. This CDR3 has 14 residues. The germline V gene encodes CDR1 LNHDA and CDR2 SQIVND (reference sequence). The V segment lost 3 bases and the J segment 3 bases; nucleotides outside the gene matches: 3. CDR3: CASSMGTGYYEQYF. For the CDR3, the DNA is TGTGCCAGTAGTATGGGGACAGGGTACTACGAGCAGTACTTC.

This clonotype is medium-sized in the sample. The chain has TRBV19 and TRBJ1-5; D may be TRBD1 (6 bases). There are 15 residues in the CDR3. Looked up from germline, CDR1 is LNHDA and CDR2 is SQIVND (reference sequence). The V end lost 7 bases, the J end lost 7 bases, and 20 bases lay between the germline ends. For the CDR3, the DNA is TGTGCCAGTACTCCCGGGACAAGGTCTAGGCAGCCCCAGCATTTT. It encodes CASTPGTRSRQPQHF.

Turning to this clonotype: One junction end disagrees with the germline gene, perhaps due to a read error. V is TRBV5-1 and J is TRBJ2-1, with D hard to call. The CDR3 totals 13 residues. CDR1 is SGHRS and CDR2 is YFSETQ in the germline V gene. CDR3 nucleotides: TGCGCCAGCAGGTCGGATTCCTACAATGAGCTGTTCTTC. This translates into CASRSDSYNELFF.

The gene calls are TRBV6-6 and TRBJ2-1; TRBD1 agrees at 8 bases. CDR3 size: 14 residues. With V trimmed by 4 bases and J by 4 bases, 3 bases remained unmatched. Germline V gene lookup returns CDR1 MNHNY and CDR2 SVGAGI (reference sequence). The CDR3 bases are TGTGCCAGCAGTTCCGGGACAGGATACAATGAGCAGTTCTTC. Protein product: CASSSGTGYNEQFF.

The table lists this clonotype with a few counts. Sequence at one end of the junction differs from germline and may be a read error. The chain has TRBV4-2 and TRBJ2-3; D gene ambiguous. Germline CDR1 is LGHNA and CDR2 is YNFKEQ. CDR3 length: 17 amino acids. In nucleotides, the CDR3 is TGCGCCAGCAGCCAAGAGATCGGCCTGGCTAGCACAGATACGCAGTATTTT. This sequence encodes CASSQEIGLASTDTQYF.

V usage is TRBV12-3 or TRBV12-4 and J usage is TRBJ1-1; no definite D call. This CDR3 comprises 15 residues. Trimming removed 7 bases from V and 6 bases from J, with 21 bases in between. As DNA, the CDR3 is TGTGCCAGCATCCCCGCGGGAACGCCCATAGCTGAAGCTTTCTTT. Amino acids: CASIPAGTPIAEAFF.

V is TRBV9 and J is TRBJ1-5, with D possibly TRBD1 on 5 matching bases. Trimming cost V 0 bases and J 5 bases, with 12 bases left between them. The CDR3 spans 15 residues. Germline CDR1 is SGDLS and CDR2 is YYNGEE. The CDR3 coding sequence is TGTGCCAGCAGCGTAGGACGCAGGGCGGATCAGCCCCAGCATTTT. Translated, it gives CASSVGRRADQPQHF.

V gene TRBV28 combines with J gene TRBJ2-7, with 8 bases aligning to TRBD1. This CDR3 contains 14 residues. Losses at the gene ends were 5 bases for V and 2 bases for J; bases not matched to a gene: 5. CDR1 and CDR2 (germline): MDHEN, SYDVKM. The CDR3 loop is CASSTGQGPYEQYF. CDR3 nucleotide sequence: TGTGCCAGCAGTACTGGACAGGGACCCTACGAGCAGTACTTC.

Relative to its sample, this clonotype is medium-sized. The rearrangement joins TRBV5-6 to TRBJ2-1, with TRBD1 matching 9 bases. V trimming: 4 bases; J trimming: 9 bases; junction bases outside the gene matches: 8. This CDR3 is 14 amino acids long. Germline CDR1 is SGHDT and CDR2 is YYEEEE. Here the CDR3 reads CASSPGQGWSEQFF. For the CDR3, the DNA is TGTGCCAGCAGCCCTGGACAGGGGTGGAGTGAGCAGTTCTTC.

On this clonotype itself: A read error may be the cause here, since a much bigger clone is one base away. The chain uses TRBV19 and TRBJ2-1; D might be TRBD1 (5 bases). There are 14 residues in the CDR3. CDR1 LNHDA and CDR2 SQIVND come from the germline V gene (reference sequence). The CDR3 DNA follows: TGTGCCAGTACCTCCCTGGGGCCGATCAATGAGCAGTCCTTC. Amino acids: CASTSLGPINEQSF.

A word on this clonotype: A much bigger clone sits one base away, suggesting this may be a read error. This sequence joins TRBV29-1 and TRBJ1-2; no firm D call. Trimming shortened V by 0 bases and J by 6 bases, and 14 bases separated the two germline ends. Germline V gene sequence: CDR1 SQVTM, CDR2 ANQGSEA. The CDR3 spans 14 residues. The CDR3 sequence: CSVEDGITNHGYTF. DNA of the CDR3: TGCAGCGTTGAAGACGGGATAACCAACCATGGCTACACCTTC. The whole variable domain, remainder taken from reference TRBV29-1 and TRBJ1-2, is SAVISQKPSRDICQRGTSLTIQCQVDSQVTMMFWYRQQPGQSLTLIATANQGSEATYESGFVIDKFPISRPNLTFSTLTVSNMSPEDSSIYLCSVEDGITNHGYTFGSGTRLTVV.

This clonotype qualifies as medium-sized. V usage is TRBV20-1 and J usage is TRBJ1-1; D gene ambiguous. The CDR3 loop spans 16 amino acids. Trimming stripped 1 base from V and 0 bases from J, with 15 bases between. Germline values: CDR1 DFQATT, CDR2 SNEGSKA (reference sequence). The chain's CDR3 is CSARGPTYGVNTEAFF. CDR3 nucleotides: TGCAGTGCTAGAGGACCCACCTACGGGGTGAACACTGAAGCTTTCTTT.

J is TRBJ2-1 and V is TRBV10-2; 9 nucleotides match TRBD2. The CDR3 length is 17 residues. Trimming removed 0 bases from V and 8 bases from J; junction bases left unmatched: 11. Germline CDR1 and CDR2: WSHSY and SAAADI. The CDR3 nucleotides are TGCGCCAGCAGTGAGTCGACCGTCGCGGGAGGGCCCGATGAGCAGTTCTTC. Translated, it gives CASSESTVAGGPDEQFF.

To note about this clonotype: This may be a read error, as it is one base from a much larger clone. The V gene is TRBV20-1, the J gene TRBJ2-3; D gene unclear. Trimming removed 3 bases from V and 6 bases from J, with 13 bases in between. CDR1 DFQATT and CDR2 SNEGSKA come from the germline V gene (reference sequence). This CDR3 has 13 amino acids. CDR3 amino acids: CSARRPLGDTQYF. The DNA for the CDR3 is TGCAGTGCTAGGCGTCCCCTCGGGGATACGCAGTATTTT.

This clonotype showed up just once. A read error is possible here, since a much larger clone lies one base away. This rearrangement joins TRBV6-1 to TRBJ2-3, with 9 nucleotides matching TRBD2. The CDR3 is made up of 15 amino acids. Germline V CDR1 and CDR2: MNHNS, SASEGT. The CDR3 bases are TGTGCCAGCAGTGAGAGGGGGACTAGCACAGATACGCAGAATTTT. Translation gives CASSERGTSTDTQNF.

This chain links TRBV7-9 with TRBJ2-3; D might be TRBD1 (6 bases). Trimming pared 5 bases from V and 2 bases from J, leaving 17 bases between. The CDR3 contains 16 residues. The germline V gene has CDR1 SEHNR and CDR2 FQNEAQ (reference sequence). The CDR3 region has the DNA TGTGCCAGCAGCCAACTACACAGGGTTCTCACAGATACGCAGTATTTT. It yields the protein CASSQLHRVLTDTQYF.

This clonotype showed up just once. Since a much larger clone is just one base distant, this may be a read error. The V call is TRBV7-3, the J call TRBJ2-1; 7 nucleotides line up with TRBD2. The V segment lost 8 bases and the J segment 1 base; nucleotides outside the gene matches: 20. This CDR3 has 19 amino acids. Germline CDR1 reads SGHTA; CDR2 reads FQGTGA. In DNA form, the CDR3 reads TGTGCCAGCGGCCAGGAAGGACTAGTCTCAAAGAGGTCCTACAATGAGCAGTTCTTC. As protein: CASGQEGLVSKRSYNEQFF.

As for this clonotype: This could be a read error, since a much larger clone is one nucleotide away. The chain carries TRBV4-3 and TRBJ1-1; D unclear. The CDR3 has 14 residues. Germline V lookup: CDR1 LGHNA, CDR2 YSLEER. DNA for the CDR3: TGCGCCCGCAGCCAAGATTGGATTACCGATGAAGCTTTCTTT. Amino acids: CARSQDWITDEAFF.

This sequence joins TRBV3-1 and TRBJ2-5; D possibly corresponds to TRBD2 (6 bases). This CDR3 region has 15 residues. The germline CDR1 and CDR2 sequences are LGHDT and YNNKEL (reference sequence). Trimming left V 4 bases short and J 5 bases short, with 17 bases between. CDR3 DNA sequence: TGTGCCAGCAGCCCTATCACCCAGGCGGGGGAGACCCAGTACTTC. Translated: CASSPITQAGETQYF.

This clonotype has more than one count but fewer than ten. This chain links TRBV12-3 or TRBV12-4 with TRBJ2-6; D is unresolved. V was trimmed by 7 bases and J by 0 bases, leaving 16 bases between them. The CDR3 has 17 amino acids. In DNA, the CDR3 is TGTGCCAGCACCCTGGGCCCTGGGGACTCTGGGGCCAACGTCCTGACTTTC. Its translation is CASTLGPGDSGANVLTF.

In the case of this clonotype: A much larger clone lies one base from this, so it may be a read error. The chain has TRBV28 and TRBJ1-1; TRBD1 aligns across 9 bases. This CDR3 is built from 15 residues. The germline V gene encodes CDR1 MDHEN and CDR2 SYDVKM. The CDR3 is CASTPLQGAGTEVFF. The DNA of the CDR3 is TGTGCCAGCACCCCTCTACAGGGGGCAGGCACTGAAGTTTTCTTT.

The chain links TRBV9 to TRBJ2-1; D not certain. Germline lookup yields CDR1 SGDLS and CDR2 YYNGEE. The V end lost 0 bases, the J end lost 7 bases, and 5 bases lay between the germline ends. This CDR3 region has 12 residues. The CDR3 nucleotides are TGTGCCAGCAGCGTAGCCGGGAATGAGCAGTTCTTC. Encoded protein: CASSVAGNEQFF.